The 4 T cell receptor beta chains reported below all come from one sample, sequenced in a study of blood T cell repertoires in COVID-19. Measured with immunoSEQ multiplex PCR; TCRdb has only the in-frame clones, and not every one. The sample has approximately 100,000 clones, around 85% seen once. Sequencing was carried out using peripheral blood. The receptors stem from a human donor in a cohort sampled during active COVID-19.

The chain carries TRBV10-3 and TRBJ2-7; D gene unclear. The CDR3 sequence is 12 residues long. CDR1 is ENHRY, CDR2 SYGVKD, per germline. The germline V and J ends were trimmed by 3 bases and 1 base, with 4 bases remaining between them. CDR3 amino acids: CAISDSSYEQYF. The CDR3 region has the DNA TGTGCCATCAGTGACAGTTCCTACGAGCAGTACTTC.

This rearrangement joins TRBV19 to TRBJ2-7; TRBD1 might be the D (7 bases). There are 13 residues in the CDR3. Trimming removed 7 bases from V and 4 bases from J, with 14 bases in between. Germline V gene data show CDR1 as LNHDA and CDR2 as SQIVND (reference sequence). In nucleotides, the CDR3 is TGTGCCAGTACTGGGGCAGGGGGGTACGAGCAGTACTTC. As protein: CASTGAGGYEQYF.

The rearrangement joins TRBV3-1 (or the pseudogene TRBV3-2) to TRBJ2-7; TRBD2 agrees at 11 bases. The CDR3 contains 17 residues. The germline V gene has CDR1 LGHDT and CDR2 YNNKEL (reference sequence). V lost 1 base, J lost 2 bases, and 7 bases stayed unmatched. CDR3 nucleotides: TGTGCCAGCAGCCAAGTCGGGGGACTAGCGGACCCCTACGAGCAGTACTTC. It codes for CASSQVGGLADPYEQYF.

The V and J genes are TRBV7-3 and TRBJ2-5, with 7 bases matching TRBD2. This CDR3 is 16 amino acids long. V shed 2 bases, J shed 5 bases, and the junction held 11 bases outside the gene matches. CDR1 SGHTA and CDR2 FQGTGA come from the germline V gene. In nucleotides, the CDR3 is TGTGCCAGCAGCTTAGCGGGGGTAGGCCCTCGGGAGACCCAGTACTTC. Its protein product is CASSLAGVGPRETQYF.